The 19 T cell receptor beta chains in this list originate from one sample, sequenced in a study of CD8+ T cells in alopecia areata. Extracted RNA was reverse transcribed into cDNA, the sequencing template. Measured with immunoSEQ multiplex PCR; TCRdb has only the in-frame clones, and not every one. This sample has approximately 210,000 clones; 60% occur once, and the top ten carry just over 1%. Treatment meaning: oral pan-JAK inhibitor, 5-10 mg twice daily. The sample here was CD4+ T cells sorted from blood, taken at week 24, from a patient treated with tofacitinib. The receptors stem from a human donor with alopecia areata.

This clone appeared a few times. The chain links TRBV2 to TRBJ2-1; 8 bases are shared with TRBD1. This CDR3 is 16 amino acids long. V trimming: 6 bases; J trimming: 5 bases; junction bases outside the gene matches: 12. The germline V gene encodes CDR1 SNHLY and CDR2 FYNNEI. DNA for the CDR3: TGTGCCAGCAGGCTTCGTACCGGGACAGGAAACAATGAGCAGTTCTTC. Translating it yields CASRLRTGTGNNEQFF.

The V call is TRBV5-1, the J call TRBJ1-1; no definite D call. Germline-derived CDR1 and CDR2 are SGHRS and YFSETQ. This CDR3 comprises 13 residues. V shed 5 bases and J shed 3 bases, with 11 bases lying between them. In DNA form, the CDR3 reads TGCGCCAGCAGTAAGTCGTCTTACACTGAAGCTTTCTTT. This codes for CASSKSSYTEAFF. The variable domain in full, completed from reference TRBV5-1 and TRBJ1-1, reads KAGVTQTPRYLIKTRGQQVTLSCSPISGHRSVSWYQQTPGQGLQFLFEYFSETQRNKGNFPGRFSGRQFSNSRSEMNVSTLELGDSALYLCASSKSSYTEAFFGQGTRLTVV.

The CDR3 region is CASSLERGKGTQYF. The CDR3 DNA reads as TGTGCCAGCAGCTTAGAGCGGGGAAAAGGGACCCAGTACTTC. The J gene is TRBJ2-5, the V gene TRBV11-2, with D possibly being TRBD2 (6 bases). CDR1 SGHAT and CDR2 FQNNGV come from the germline V gene. Trimming stripped 0 bases from V and 7 bases from J, with 12 bases between. The CDR3 is 14 residues long.

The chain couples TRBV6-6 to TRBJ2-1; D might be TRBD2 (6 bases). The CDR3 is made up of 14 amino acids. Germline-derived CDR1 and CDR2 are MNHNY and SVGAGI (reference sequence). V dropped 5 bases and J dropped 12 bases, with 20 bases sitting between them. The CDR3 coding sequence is TGTGCCAGCAGTATCGCCGGGACTGCCGGCGGGCAGTTCTTC. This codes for CASSIAGTAGGQFF.

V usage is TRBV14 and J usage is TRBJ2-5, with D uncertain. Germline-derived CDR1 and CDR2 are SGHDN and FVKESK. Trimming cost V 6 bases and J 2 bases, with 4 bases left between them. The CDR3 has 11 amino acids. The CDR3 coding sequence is TGTGCCAGCAGTCAACAAGAGACCCAGTACTTC. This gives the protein CASSQQETQYF.

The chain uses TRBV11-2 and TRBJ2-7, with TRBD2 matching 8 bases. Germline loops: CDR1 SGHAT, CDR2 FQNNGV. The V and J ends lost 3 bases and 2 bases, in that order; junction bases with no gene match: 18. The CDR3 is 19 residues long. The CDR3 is CASSFFNERGRSPPYEQYF. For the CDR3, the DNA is TGTGCCAGCAGCTTCTTCAACGAGCGGGGGAGATCCCCACCCTACGAGCAGTACTTC. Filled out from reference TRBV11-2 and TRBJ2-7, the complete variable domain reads EAGVAQSPRYKIIEKRQSVAFWCNPISGHATLYWYQQILGQGPKLLIQFQNNGVVDDSQLPKDRFSAERLKGVDSTLKIQPAKLEDSAVYLCASSFFNERGRSPPYEQYFGPGTRLTVT.

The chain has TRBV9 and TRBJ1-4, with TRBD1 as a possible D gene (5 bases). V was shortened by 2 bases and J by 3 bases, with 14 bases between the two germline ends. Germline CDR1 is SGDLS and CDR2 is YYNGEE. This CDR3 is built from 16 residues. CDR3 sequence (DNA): TGTGCCAGCAGCGTGCGCCCGGGACCCTCTAATGAAAAACTGTTTTTT. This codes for CASSVRPGPSNEKLFF.

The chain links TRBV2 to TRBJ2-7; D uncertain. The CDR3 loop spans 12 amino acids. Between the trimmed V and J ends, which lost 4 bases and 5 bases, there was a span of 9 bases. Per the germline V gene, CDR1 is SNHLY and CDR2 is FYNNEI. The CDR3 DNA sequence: TGTGCCAGCAGTGGGGATTTCCACGAGCAGTACTTC. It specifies CASSGDFHEQYF.

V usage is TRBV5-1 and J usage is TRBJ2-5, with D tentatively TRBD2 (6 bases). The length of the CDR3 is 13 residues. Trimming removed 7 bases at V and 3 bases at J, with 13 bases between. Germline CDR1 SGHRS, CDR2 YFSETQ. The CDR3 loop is CASVDGGKETQYF. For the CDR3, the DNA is TGCGCCAGCGTCGATGGGGGGAAAGAGACCCAGTACTTC.

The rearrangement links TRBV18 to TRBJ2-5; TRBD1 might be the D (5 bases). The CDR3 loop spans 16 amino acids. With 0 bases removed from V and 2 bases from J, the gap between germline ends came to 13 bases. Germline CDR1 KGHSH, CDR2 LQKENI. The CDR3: CASSPPSGQGQETQYF. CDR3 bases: TGTGCCAGCTCACCACCGTCAGGGCAAGGACAAGAGACCCAGTACTTC.

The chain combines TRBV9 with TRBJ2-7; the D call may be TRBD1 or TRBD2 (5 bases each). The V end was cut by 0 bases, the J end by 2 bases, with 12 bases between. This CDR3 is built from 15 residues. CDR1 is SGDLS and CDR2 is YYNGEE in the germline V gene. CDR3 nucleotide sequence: TGTGCCAGCAGCGTAGATGTGGGGGAGACCTACGAGCAGTACTTC. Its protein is CASSVDVGETYEQYF.

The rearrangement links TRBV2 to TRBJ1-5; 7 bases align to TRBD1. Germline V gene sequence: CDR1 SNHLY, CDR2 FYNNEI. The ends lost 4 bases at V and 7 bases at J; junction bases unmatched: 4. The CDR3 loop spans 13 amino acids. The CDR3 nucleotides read TGTGCCAGCAGTGTGGACAGGAGCCAGCCCCAGCATTTT. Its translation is CASSVDRSQPQHF.

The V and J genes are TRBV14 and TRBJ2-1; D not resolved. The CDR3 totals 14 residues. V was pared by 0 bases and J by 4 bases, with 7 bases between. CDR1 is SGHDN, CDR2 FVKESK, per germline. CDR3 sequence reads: CASSQDLGYNEQFF. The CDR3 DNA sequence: TGTGCCAGCAGCCAAGATCTGGGATACAATGAGCAGTTCTTC. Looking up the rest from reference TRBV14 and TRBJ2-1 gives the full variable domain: EAGVTQFPSHSVIEKGQTVTLRCDPISGHDNLYWYRRVMGKEIKFLLHFVKESKQDESGMPNNRFLAERTGGTYSTLKVQPAELEDSGVYFCASSQDLGYNEQFFGPGTRLTVL.

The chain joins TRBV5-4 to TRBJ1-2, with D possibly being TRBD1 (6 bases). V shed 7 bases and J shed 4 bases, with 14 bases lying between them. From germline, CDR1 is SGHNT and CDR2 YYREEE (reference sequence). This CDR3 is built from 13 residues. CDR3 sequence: CASGQGKSYGYTF. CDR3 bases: TGTGCCAGCGGGCAGGGGAAAAGCTATGGCTACACCTTC.

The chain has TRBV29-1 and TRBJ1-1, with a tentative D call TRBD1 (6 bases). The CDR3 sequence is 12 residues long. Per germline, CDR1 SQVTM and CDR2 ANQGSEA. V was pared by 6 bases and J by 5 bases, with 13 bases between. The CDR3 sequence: CSVQGFGTEAFF. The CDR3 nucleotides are TGCAGCGTACAGGGTTTTGGGACTGAAGCTTTCTTT.

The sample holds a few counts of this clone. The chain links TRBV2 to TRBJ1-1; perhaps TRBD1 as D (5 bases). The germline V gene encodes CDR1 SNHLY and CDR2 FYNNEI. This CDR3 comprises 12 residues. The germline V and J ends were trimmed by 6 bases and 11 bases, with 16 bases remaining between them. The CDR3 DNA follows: TGTGCCAGCAGGGAGGGGAGTGGGGTGGCTTTCTTT. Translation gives CASREGSGVAFF.

The CDR3 sequence is CASSQDGRRGGNEQFF. The CDR3 DNA reads as TGCGCCAGCAGCCAAGACGGGCGCAGGGGAGGGAATGAGCAGTTCTTC. V gene TRBV4-3 combines with J gene TRBJ2-1; D is possibly TRBD2 (7 bases). The germline gives CDR1 LGHNA, CDR2 YSLEER. Trimming took off 0 bases at V and 7 bases at J, with 16 bases between the two ends. There are 16 residues in the CDR3.

The CDR3 region has the DNA TGTGCCAGCAGCTTAGATGGGGCGGAGACAATACCCCTCCACTTT. Translating it yields CASSLDGAETIPLHF. This chain uses TRBV7-2 with TRBJ1-6, with a possible D match to TRBD1 (5 bases). Per germline, CDR1 SGHTA and CDR2 FQGNSA. V was shortened by 1 base and J by 12 bases, with 16 bases between the two germline ends. The CDR3 loop spans 15 amino acids.

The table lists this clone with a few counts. CDR3 loop: CASSLIPPKPIRQYF. The CDR3 region has the DNA TGTGCCAGCAGCTTAATTCCTCCCAAACCAATACGCCAGTATTTT. This chain links TRBV5-8 with TRBJ2-3; D remains unclear. CDR3 length: 15 residues. Looked up from germline, CDR1 is SGHTS and CDR2 is YDEGEE. V shed 2 bases and J shed 12 bases, with 22 bases lying between them.